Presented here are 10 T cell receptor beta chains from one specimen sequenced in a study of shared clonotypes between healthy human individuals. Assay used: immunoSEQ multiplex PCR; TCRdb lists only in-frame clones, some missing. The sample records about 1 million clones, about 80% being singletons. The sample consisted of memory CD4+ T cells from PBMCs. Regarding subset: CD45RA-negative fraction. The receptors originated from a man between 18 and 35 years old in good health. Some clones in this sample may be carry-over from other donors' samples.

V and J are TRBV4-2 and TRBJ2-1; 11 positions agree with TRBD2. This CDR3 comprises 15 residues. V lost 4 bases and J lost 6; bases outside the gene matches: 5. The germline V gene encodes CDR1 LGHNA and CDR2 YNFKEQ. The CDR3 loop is CASSLTTSGANEQFF. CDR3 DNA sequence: TGTGCCAGCAGCCTTACGACTAGCGGGGCCAATGAGCAGTTCTTC.

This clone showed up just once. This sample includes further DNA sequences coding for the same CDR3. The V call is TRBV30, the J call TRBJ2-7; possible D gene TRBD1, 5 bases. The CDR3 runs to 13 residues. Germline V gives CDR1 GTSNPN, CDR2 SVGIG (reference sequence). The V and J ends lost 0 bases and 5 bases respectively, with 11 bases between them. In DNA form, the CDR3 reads TGTGCCTGGAGTGTACAAGGGGCCAACGAGCAGTACTTC. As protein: CAWSVQGANEQYF.

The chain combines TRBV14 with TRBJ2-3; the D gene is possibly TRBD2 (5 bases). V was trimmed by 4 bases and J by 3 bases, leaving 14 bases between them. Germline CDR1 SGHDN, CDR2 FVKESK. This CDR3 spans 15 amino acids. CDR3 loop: CASSLGLRGTDTQYF. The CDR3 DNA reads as TGTGCCAGCAGCCTTGGACTCCGGGGAACAGATACGCAGTATTTT.

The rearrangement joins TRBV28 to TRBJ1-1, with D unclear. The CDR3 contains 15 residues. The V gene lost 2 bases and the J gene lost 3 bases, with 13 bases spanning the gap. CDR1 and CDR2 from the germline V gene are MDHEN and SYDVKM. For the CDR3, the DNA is TGTGCCAGCAGTTTAGTCGGGGTTGGGGACACTGAAGCTTTCTTT. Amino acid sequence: CASSLVGVGDTEAFF.

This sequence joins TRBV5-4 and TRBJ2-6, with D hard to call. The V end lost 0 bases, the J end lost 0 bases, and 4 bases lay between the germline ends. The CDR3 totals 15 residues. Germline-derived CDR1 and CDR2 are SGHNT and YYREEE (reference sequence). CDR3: CASSLDSSGANVLTF. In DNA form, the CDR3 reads TGTGCCAGCAGCTTGGACAGCTCTGGGGCCAACGTCCTGACTTTC.

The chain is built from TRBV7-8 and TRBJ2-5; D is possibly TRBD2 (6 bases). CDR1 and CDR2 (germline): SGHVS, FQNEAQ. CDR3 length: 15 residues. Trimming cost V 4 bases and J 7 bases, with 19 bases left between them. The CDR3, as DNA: TGTGCCAGCAGCTCGCCGCGGGACTCCACTTCGACCCAGTACTTC. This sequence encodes CASSSPRDSTSTQYF.

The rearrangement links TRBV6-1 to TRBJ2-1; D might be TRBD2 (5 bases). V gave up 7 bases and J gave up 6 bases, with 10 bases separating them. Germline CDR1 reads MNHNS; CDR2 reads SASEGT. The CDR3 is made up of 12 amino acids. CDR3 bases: TGTGCCAGCATTGGCGGGTCCAATGAGCAGTTCTTC. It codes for CASIGGSNEQFF.

CDR3 region: CASSPPTDGYGYTF. CDR3 nucleotides: TGTGCCAGCTCACCACCGACGGATGGCTATGGCTACACCTTC. The rearrangement links TRBV18 to TRBJ1-2, with D unresolved. The germline V and J ends were trimmed by 0 bases and 4 bases, with 9 bases remaining between them. CDR3 length: 14 amino acids. CDR1 is KGHSH, CDR2 LQKENI, per germline. The full variable domain, completed using reference TRBV18 and TRBJ1-2, is NAGVMQNPRHLVRRRGQEARLRCSPMKGHSHVYWYRQLPEEGLKFMVYLQKENIIDESGMPKERFSAEFPKEGPSILRIQQVVRGDSAAYFCASSPPTDGYGYTFGSGTRLTVV.

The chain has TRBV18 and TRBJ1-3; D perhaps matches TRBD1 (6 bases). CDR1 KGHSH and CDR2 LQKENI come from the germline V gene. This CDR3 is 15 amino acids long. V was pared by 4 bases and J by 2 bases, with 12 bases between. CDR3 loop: CASSREQGAGNTIYF. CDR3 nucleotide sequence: TGTGCCAGCTCACGGGAACAGGGAGCTGGAAACACCATATATTTT.

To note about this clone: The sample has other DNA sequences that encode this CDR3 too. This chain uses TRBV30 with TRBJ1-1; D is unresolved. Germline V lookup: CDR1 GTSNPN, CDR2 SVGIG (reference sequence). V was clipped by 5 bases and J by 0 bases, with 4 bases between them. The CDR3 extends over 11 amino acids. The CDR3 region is CAWRLNTEAFF. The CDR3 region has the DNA TGTGCCTGGCGACTGAACACTGAAGCTTTCTTT.